A selection of T cell receptor beta chains follows, all from one sample in a study of a mutant IDH1 vaccine in newly diagnosed glioma. These receptors lack a known antigen. Sequencing used immunoSEQ multiplex PCR; TCRdb keeps in-frame clones, though not all of them. The repertoire has tens of thousands of clones, 86% of them found once; the top ten carry over 1.5%. The sample consisted of PBMCs, taken from a glioma patient whose treatment included an IDH1 peptide vaccine. The receptors shown here come from a man aged 35 to 55 with glioma. The CDR3 runs from the conserved cysteine through the conserved F or W. A D gene is named only where the DNA matches it firmly. Clone size is stated in some rows and not others, as once, few, many or a class when expanded.

clone_size j_call v_call d_call cdr3_nt cdr3_aa
. TRBJ1-1 TRBV7-3 . TGTGCCAGCAGCTTAACGCCCATCTCTGAAGCTTTCTTT CASSLTPISEAFF
. TRBJ2-1 TRBV29-1 TRBD2 TGCAGCGTAACGATTCCTACTAGCGGGAGGGCCTTTGGTGAGCAGTTCTTC CSVTIPTSGRAFGEQFF
. TRBJ2-6 TRBV28 TRBD1 TGTGCCAGCAGGGGAGGACAGGGGCCCTCTGGGGCCAACGTCCTGACTTTC CASRGGQGPSGANVLTF
. TRBJ2-7 TRBV7-9 TRBD2 TGTGCCAGCAGCTCGGGACTAGCGGGGGGGGAGCAGTACTTC CASSSGLAGGEQYF
. TRBJ2-7 TRBV23-1 . TGCGCCAGCAGTCTACCGCAGCAGTACTTC CASSLPQQYF
. TRBJ2-5 TRBV5-1 TRBD2 TGCGCCAGCAGCTCGGGACTAGCGGGATTATTCCAAGAGACCCAGTACTTC CASSSGLAGLFQETQYF
. TRBJ2-7 TRBV12-1 . TGTGCCAGCAGCTCGGAGACTAGCGGGCCCCGTTCCTACGAGCAGTACTTC CASSSETSGPRSYEQYF
. TRBJ2-2 TRBV5-6 TRBD1 TGTGCCAGCAGCTTGGTGGACAGGCACACCGGGGAGCTGTTTTTT CASSLVDRHTGELFF
. TRBJ1-4 TRBV27 . TGTGCAGCTGGGCAGTTTAATGAAAAACTGTTTTTT CAAGQFNEKLFF
once TRBJ2-7 TRBV27 TRBD2 TGTGCCAGCAGTTTGAGCGGGAGAATTGCCGAGCAGTACTTC CASSLSGRIAEQYF
. TRBJ1-5 TRBV19 . TGTGCCAGTAGGAAAGGGGATCAGCCCCAGCATTTT CASRKGDQPQHF
. TRBJ1-5 TRBV15 . TGTGCCACCAGCAGAGATCAGGGGCTCAGGCCCCAGCATTTT CATSRDQGLRPQHF
few TRBJ1-4 TRBV7-2 TRBD1 TGTGCCAGCAGAGGCCGGGACAGGGGTGCAACTAATGAAAAACTGTTTTTT CASRGRDRGATNEKLFF
. TRBJ2-2 TRBV6-1 . TGTGCCAGCAGTGGAAGACTCCTTCTGTCCGGGGAGCTGTTTTTT CASSGRLLLSGELFF
once TRBJ2-7 TRBV19 . TGTGCCAGTAGTATAACGAGTAGCTCCTACGAGCAGTACTTC CASSITSSSYEQYF
. TRBJ2-7 TRBV5-1 . TGCGCCAGCAGCCTGGGTTTAACGGAGGGGTACGAGCAGTACTTC CASSLGLTEGYEQYF
few TRBJ2-5 TRBV15 . TGTGCCACCAGCAAGGCAGGGTACCAAGAGACCCAGTACTTC CATSKAGYQETQYF
. TRBJ2-3 TRBV4-1 . TGCGCCAGCAGCCAATGGCCTCCAATGGAACTAACCCAAGATACGCAGTATTTT CASSQWPPMELTQDTQYF
. TRBJ2-1 TRBV7-6 . TGTGCCAGCAGCTTCCGGGAACTAGCTCACGACAATGAGCAGTTCTTC CASSFRELAHDNEQFF
. TRBJ2-3 TRBV6-5 . TGTGCCAGCACCGACTCCGGGGCCACAGATACGCAGTATTTT CASTDSGATDTQYF
. TRBJ1-4 TRBV5-6 . TGTGCCAGCAGCTGGGCAGGGGACGCAGCTAATGAAAAACTGTTTTTT CASSWAGDAANEKLFF
. TRBJ1-1 TRBV11-2 . TGTGCCAGCAGCTTAGAGCGGGGCTACACTGAAGCTTTCTTT CASSLERGYTEAFF
. TRBJ2-7 TRBV9 . TGTGCCAGCAGCCAACTGGACGGATACGAGCAGTACTTC CASSQLDGYEQYF
. TRBJ2-2 TRBV6-4 . TGTGCCAGCAGGACAGGCCCGAACACCGGGGAGCTGTTTTTT CASRTGPNTGELFF
. TRBJ2-1 TRBV2 TRBD2 TGTGCCAGCAGGCCCCTAGCGGGACACAATGAGCAGTTCTTC CASRPLAGHNEQFF
. TRBJ2-6 TRBV19 TRBD2 TGTGCCAGTAGTACGGGAGGGATCTCTGGGGCCAACGTCCTGACTTTC CASSTGGISGANVLTF
. TRBJ2-5 TRBV29-1 TRBD2 TGCAGCGCAGGACTAGACGTGGAGACCCAGTACTTC CSAGLDVETQYF
. TRBJ1-5 TRBV5-5 . TGTGCCAGCAGCTTGGCCTTGACCGACCGGCAGCCCCAGCATTTT CASSLALTDRQPQHF
once TRBJ1-4 TRBV5-1 . TGCGCCAGCAGCTTCAGGACAACTAATGAAAAACTGTTTTTT CASSFRTTNEKLFF
. TRBJ2-2 TRBV7-3 . TGTGCCAGCAGTCACTCACGAGGGGCCGGGGAGCTGTTTTTT CASSHSRGAGELFF
. TRBJ2-5 TRBV18 . TGTGCCAGCTCAGTTCGGGCCCTGGAGACCCAGTACTTC CASSVRALETQYF
. TRBJ2-5 TRBV7-6 . TGTGCCAGCAGCCGCGACATCCAAGAGACCCAGTACTTC CASSRDIQETQYF
once TRBJ1-1 TRBV18 . TGTGCCAGCTCACCTTTCCCCACTGAAGCTTTCTTT CASSPFPTEAFF
. TRBJ1-5 TRBV6-5 . TGTGCCAGCAGTTACTCGGGGGGTAGGGGTCAGCCCCAGCATTTT CASSYSGGRGQPQHF
. TRBJ1-1 TRBV27 . TGTGCCAGCAGTTTTACAGGGTATCGGAACACTGAAGCTTTCTTT CASSFTGYRNTEAFF
. TRBJ2-2 TRBV11-3 . TGTGCCAGCAGCTTAGGCTACACAGGATACGACACCGGGGAGCTGTTTTTT CASSLGYTGYDTGELFF
few TRBJ2-1 TRBV7-3 TRBD2 TGTGCCAGCAGCTTGACTAGCTTTACGGAGCAGTTCTTC CASSLTSFTEQFF
. TRBJ1-1 TRBV4-3 TRBD1 TGCGCCAGCAGCCAAGGGACAGGCTGGTTAAGCACTGAAGCTTTCTTT CASSQGTGWLSTEAFF
few TRBJ1-5 TRBV10-1 TRBD1 TGCGCCAGCAGAATGACCGGACAGGGTAGGGAACAGCCCCAGCATTTT CASRMTGQGREQPQHF
. TRBJ2-7 TRBV7-2 TRBD2 TGTGCCAGCAACCCGGGACTAGCGGGAGGGTTCGGGTACGAGCAGTACTTC CASNPGLAGGFGYEQYF
. TRBJ2-5 TRBV7-9 TRBD1 TGTGCCAGCAGCCCGAAGGGACAGGGGTTTTCTCTGCAAGAGACCCAGTACTTC CASSPKGQGFSLQETQYF